These T cell receptor beta chains were read from a single sample in a study of cytomegalovirus exposure and HLA in healthy donors. Data came from immunoSEQ multiplex PCR; TCRdb stores just in-frame clones and leaves some out. The sample shows 110,000 to 150,000 clones, about 85% of them seen only once. Sample: PBMCs. These receptors were obtained from a female donor in good health and CMV-seronegative. The CDR3 runs from the conserved cysteine through the conserved F or W. Fields, in order: V gene, D gene, clone size, J gene, CDR3 protein, CDR3 DNA. The D gene is left open where the match is weak. Size values are once, few and many counts, or a class for expanded clones, and some rows have none.

>TRBV19|NA|NA|TRBJ1-1
CASTRVVNTEAFF
TGTGCCAGCACCAGGGTCGTGAACACTGAAGCTTTCTTT
>TRBV30|NA|NA|TRBJ1-6
CAWTGDLFNSPLHF
TGTGCCTGGACAGGGGACCTCTTTAATTCACCCCTCCACTTT
>TRBV15|NA|NA|TRBJ2-3
CATRSGQDEYGGRDTQYF
TGTGCCACCAGATCCGGACAGGACGAATACGGGGGACGAGATACGCAGTATTTT
>TRBV7-2|TRBD1|NA|TRBJ1-1
CASSLVRGRTEAFF
TGTGCCAGCAGCTTAGTTAGGGGGCGCACTGAAGCTTTCTTT
>TRBV7-9|TRBD1|NA|TRBJ1-2
CASSRDGQGRSNYGYTF
TGTGCCAGCAGCCGAGACGGACAGGGAAGGTCCAACTATGGCTACACCTTC
>TRBV7-2|TRBD1|NA|TRBJ1-6
CASSPRQGEGPLHF
TGTGCCAGCAGCCCCCGACAGGGGGAGGGACCCCTCCACTTT
>TRBV4-3|NA|NA|TRBJ1-6
CASSQLGQAYSPLHF
TGCGCCAGCAGCCAATTGGGACAAGCCTATTCACCCCTCCACTTT
>TRBV11-2|TRBD2|NA|TRBJ2-7
CASSFIAGPHEQYF
TGTGCCAGCAGCTTCATAGCGGGACCCCACGAGCAGTACTTC
>TRBV5-4|TRBD1|NA|TRBJ2-3
CASRPDRGRGTDTQYF
TGTGCCAGCAGACCCGACAGGGGGCGCGGCACAGATACGCAGTATTTT
>TRBV7-3|TRBD2|NA|TRBJ2-2
CASSPFGGLDTGELFF
TGTGCCAGCAGCCCATTCGGGGGACTAGACACCGGGGAGCTGTTTTTT
>TRBV9|NA|NA|TRBJ2-5
CASSVGSSQETQYF
TGTGCCAGCAGCGTAGGATCTAGTCAAGAGACCCAGTACTTC
>TRBV15|TRBD1|NA|TRBJ2-1
CATRSWGTGAVDEQFF
TGTGCCACCAGGTCCTGGGGGACAGGGGCGGTGGATGAGCAGTTCTTC
>TRBV10-3|TRBD1|NA|TRBJ2-7
CATLQGASYEQYF
TGTGCCACTTTACAGGGGGCCTCCTACGAGCAGTACTTC
>TRBV2|NA|NA|TRBJ1-5
CASSSGGRGPQHF
TGTGCCAGCAGTTCCGGGGGGAGGGGGCCCCAGCATTTT
>TRBV11-2|NA|NA|TRBJ2-5
CASSLASGWETQYF
TGTGCCAGCAGCTTAGCGTCAGGCTGGGAGACCCAGTACTTC
>TRBV19|NA|NA|TRBJ1-1
CASSIGNLNTEAFF
TGTGCCAGTAGTATCGGGAATCTGAACACTGAAGCTTTCTTT
>TRBV29-1|NA|NA|TRBJ2-3
CSVSEDSFYTDTQYF
TGCAGCGTTTCCGAGGACAGTTTCTACACAGATACGCAGTATTTT
>TRBV19|TRBD2|NA|TRBJ2-2
CASSGTSGRGTGELFF
TGTGCCAGTAGTGGGACTAGCGGGAGGGGGACCGGGGAGCTGTTTTTT
>TRBV18|NA|NA|TRBJ2-7
CASSSDRSYEQYF
TGTGCCAGCTCGAGCGACAGATCCTACGAGCAGTACTTC
>TRBV5-4|NA|NA|TRBJ1-3
CASSLVGPGNTIYF
TGTGCCAGCAGCTTGGTGGGGCCTGGAAACACCATATATTTT
>TRBV5-1|NA|few|TRBJ1-1
CASSRSTSNTEAFF
TGCGCCAGCAGCCGGAGTACTTCGAACACTGAAGCTTTCTTT
>TRBV9|NA|few|TRBJ2-3
CASEPGDTDTQYF
TGTGCCAGCGAACCGGGGGACACAGATACGCAGTATTTT
>TRBV6-6|NA|NA|TRBJ2-3
CASSYGQGTHTDTQYF
TGTGCCAGCAGTTACGGGCAGGGGACCCACACAGATACGCAGTATTTT
>TRBV7-9|NA|NA|TRBJ1-1
CASSPRQASPNTEAFF
TGTGCCAGCAGCCCCAGACAGGCCTCCCCTAACACTGAAGCTTTCTTT
>TRBV10-3|TRBD1|NA|TRBJ1-2
CAIMRSRQGSKPNGYTF
TGTGCCATCATGCGGTCCAGACAGGGAAGCAAACCAAATGGCTACACCTTC